This TCR beta chain appears in the sequencing data of a study of monozygotic twins with inflammatory bowel disease. Generation of cDNA took place in eight separate reactions per sample. Reanalyzing the 5' RACE reads, TCRdb keeps one entry per CDR3 protein, without DNA. The repertoire table contains more than 300,000 distinct CDR3 sequences. Germline-derived CDR1 and CDR2 are MNHNS and SASEGT. This CDR3 has 14 amino acids. As regards this clonotype: The antigen is not known.

Study-level results: IBD patients shared fewer clonotypes with others than healthy twins, especially with disease activity.

The clonotype originates from a human donor with ulcerative colitis or Crohn's disease, or a healthy co-twin of an affected twin (not recorded which). Sequencing was done on a sample of blood. The rearrangement uses TRBV6-1 and TRBJ2-3; without DNA, the TCRdb call of TRBD2 cannot be checked. The CDR3 region is CASSPGLHTDTQYF.